These 22 T cell receptor beta chains were all obtained from the same sample, sequenced in a study of CD8 T cell repertoires and HIV-1 epitope variants. This table comes from immunoSEQ multiplex PCR, and its TCRdb copy is limited to in-frame clones, with some not included. Of under 100,000 clones in the sample, around 67% were seen once. Sequenced sample: uncultured baseline CD8+ T cells from peripheral blood mononuclear cells (PBMCs). The receptor source for this set is a male donor with HIV.

In its sample, this clone was seen once. The chain couples TRBV6-5 to TRBJ2-5; perhaps TRBD2 as D (6 bases). The CDR3 runs 15 residues. V was pared by 7 bases and J by 2 bases, with 17 bases between. CDR1 MNHEY and CDR2 SVGAGI come from the germline V gene. The DNA of the CDR3 is TGTGCCAGCACCGGGTCCCGGGACTTTCAAGAGACCCAGTACTTC. Its translation: CASTGSRDFQETQYF.

This chain links TRBV13 with TRBJ1-2; the D is unclear. The germline V gene has CDR1 PRHDT and CDR2 FYEKMQ (reference sequence). V gave up 4 bases and J gave up 4 bases, with 13 bases separating them. This CDR3 is built from 14 residues. CDR3 nucleotide sequence: TGTGCCAGCAGCTCCGTGGGCATGCGCTATGGCTACACCTTC. As protein: CASSSVGMRYGYTF.

The chain has TRBV7-9 and TRBJ2-3; possibly TRBD2 for D (6 bases). Germline V gene lookup returns CDR1 SEHNR and CDR2 FQNEAQ (reference sequence). The ends were cut back, 4 bases at V and 6 bases at J, with 17 bases in the middle. This CDR3 contains 15 residues. CDR3 loop: CASSSRSAGMDTQYF. CDR3 DNA sequence: TGTGCCAGCAGCTCGAGAAGCGCGGGAATGGATACGCAGTATTTT.

In DNA, the CDR3 is TGTGCCAGCAGCTTCTCGTCGGTGGACGAGCAGTACTTC. Translating gives CASSFSSVDEQYF. This rearrangement joins TRBV11-3 to TRBJ2-7; no clear D. The CDR3 is 13 amino acids. Per germline, CDR1 SGHNT and CDR2 YENEEA. Between the trimmed V and J ends, which lost 3 bases and 5 bases, there was a span of 11 bases.

The V call is TRBV7-9, the J call TRBJ2-1; 7 bases align to TRBD2. CDR3 size: 15 residues. Germline-derived CDR1 and CDR2 are SEHNR and FQNEAQ (reference sequence). The V gene end was trimmed by 3 bases and the J gene end by 6 bases; junction bases not matched to a gene: 8. The CDR3 sequence is CASSFSSGAGNEQFF. CDR3 bases: TGTGCCAGCAGCTTCTCGAGCGGGGCGGGCAATGAGCAGTTCTTC.

This clone was observed a handful of times. The V call is TRBV5-6, the J call TRBJ1-2; a possible D gene is TRBD1 (5 bases). There are 18 residues in the CDR3. Trimming removed 0 bases from V and 4 bases from J, with 22 bases in between. CDR1 and CDR2 (germline): SGHDT, YYEEEE. CDR3 region: CASSLGVGTGGESYGYTF. CDR3 DNA: TGTGCCAGCAGCTTGGGGGTCGGCACGGGAGGGGAATCCTATGGCTACACCTTC.

V and J are TRBV7-6 and TRBJ2-5; 8 positions match TRBD2. The CDR3 consists of 19 residues. Per germline, CDR1 SGHVS and CDR2 FNYEAQ. The V and J ends lost 5 bases and 0 bases, in that order; junction bases with no gene match: 17. CDR3 sequence reads: CASSDLPGLAGGYQETQYF. The CDR3 DNA is TGTGCCAGCAGCGACCTGCCGGGTCTGGCGGGGGGTTACCAAGAGACCCAGTACTTC.

This chain connects TRBV2 to TRBJ1-2, with D tentatively TRBD1 (6 bases). The CDR3 covers 13 residues. CDR1 and CDR2 (germline): SNHLY, FYNNEI. V lost 4 bases to trimming and J lost 8 bases, with 14 bases between them. Here the CDR3 DNA reads TGTGCCAGCAGTGCCTGGGGGACAAGCGGCTACACCTTC. Translated: CASSAWGTSGYTF.

The rearrangement links TRBV5-5 to TRBJ2-7; D not resolved. The CDR3 consists of 13 residues. The germline V and J ends were trimmed by 2 bases and 6 bases, with 12 bases remaining between them. In germline, CDR1 is SGHKS, CDR2 YYEKEE (reference sequence). CDR3 bases: TGTGCCAGCAGCTTTGGGCTCACGGTCGAGCAGTACTTC. Protein product: CASSFGLTVEQYF.

The chain carries TRBV18 and TRBJ2-5; the match to TRBD2 covers 7 bases. The CDR3 contains 15 residues. Germline loops: CDR1 KGHSH, CDR2 LQKENI. V gave up 3 bases and J gave up 2 bases; unmatched junction bases: 6. In DNA form, the CDR3 reads TGTGCCAGCTCACCCCTCCCTAGCGGACAAGAGACCCAGTACTTC. Protein product: CASSPLPSGQETQYF.

The chain is built from TRBV5-6 and TRBJ2-7, with a possible D match to TRBD2 (6 bases). The V gene lost 1 base and the J gene lost 2 bases, with 13 bases spanning the gap. Per the germline V gene, CDR1 is SGHDT and CDR2 is YYEEEE. The CDR3 runs to 15 residues. CDR3 region: CASSLYPGATYEQYF. DNA of the CDR3: TGTGCCAGCAGCTTGTACCCGGGAGCAACCTACGAGCAGTACTTC.

This chain links TRBV6-5 with TRBJ1-2; TRBD1 aligns across 9 bases. The CDR3 consists of 16 residues. Germline V gene data show CDR1 as MNHEY and CDR2 as SVGAGI. V gave up 2 bases and J gave up 5 bases; unmatched junction bases: 9. In DNA, the CDR3 is TGTGCCAGCAGTTACGCGGGACAGGGCCGCCCTTATGGCTACACCTTC. Protein product: CASSYAGQGRPYGYTF.

V and J are TRBV27 and TRBJ2-1; tentatively, D is TRBD1 or TRBD2 (7 bases each). In germline, CDR1 is MNHEY, CDR2 SMNVEV (reference sequence). Trimming removed 4 bases from V and 6 bases from J, with 16 bases in between. The CDR3 loop spans 15 amino acids. CDR3 residues: CASSYGQGGFNEQFF. In DNA, the CDR3 is TGTGCCAGCAGTTACGGGCAGGGGGGGTTCAATGAGCAGTTCTTC.

A remark on this clone: Additional DNA sequences in this sample encode the identical CDR3. The V call is TRBV27, the J call TRBJ2-7; D could derive from TRBD1 or TRBD2 (6 bases each). This CDR3 has 12 residues. Trimming pared 2 bases from V and 6 bases from J, leaving 8 bases between. Germline CDR1 reads MNHEY; CDR2 reads SMNVEV (reference sequence). CDR3 in DNA: TGTGCCAGCAGTTTAGGAGGGGGCGAGCAGTACTTC. Amino acids: CASSLGGGEQYF.

The rearrangement links TRBV11-3 to TRBJ2-3; D unresolved. CDR3 length: 12 residues. Germline lookup yields CDR1 SGHNT and CDR2 YENEEA. Deletions cut 1 base from V and 6 bases from J, with 5 bases between. Here the CDR3 reads CASSLGLDTQYF. CDR3 DNA: TGTGCCAGCAGCTTAGGACTTGATACGCAGTATTTT.

This clone occurred a few times. Compared with germline, one end of the junction differs, possibly owing to a read error. V is TRBV30 and J is TRBJ2-7; no clear D gene. Germline CDR1 and CDR2: GTSNPN and SVGIG (reference sequence). This CDR3 is built from 11 residues. In nucleotides, the CDR3 is TGTGCCTGGTGTGTCTCCTACGAGCAGTACTTC. Translation: CAWCVSYEQYF.

The rearrangement joins TRBV28 to TRBJ2-7; the D call may be TRBD1 or TRBD2 (5 bases each). The length of the CDR3 is 12 residues. Per the germline V gene, CDR1 is MDHEN and CDR2 is SYDVKM. V was trimmed by 6 bases and J by 3 bases, leaving 9 bases between them. The CDR3 here is CASRGDLYEQYF. As DNA, the CDR3 is TGTGCCAGCAGAGGGGACCTCTACGAGCAGTACTTC.

The CDR3 bases are TGCGCCAGCAGTGAGTGGAGCGGGGGGGACCAAGAGACCCAGTACTTC. Its protein is CASSEWSGGDQETQYF. The chain uses TRBV10-2 and TRBJ2-5; 10 nucleotides match TRBD2. This CDR3 is built from 16 residues. The germline V gene has CDR1 WSHSY and CDR2 SAAADI. The V gene end was trimmed by 1 base and the J gene end by 0 bases; junction bases not matched to a gene: 2.

The rearrangement links TRBV7-5 to TRBJ1-5; TRBD1 is the table's D call and was not checked against the DNA. TRBV7-5 is flagged as a pseudogene. The CDR3 extends over 14 amino acids. CDR3 DNA sequence: TGTGTCAGAAGCTTAGAGGGGAAACCCCAGCCCCAGCATTTT. Translating gives CVRSLEGKPQPQHF.

The CDR3 spells CASSSSGGGSPNEQFF. The CDR3 DNA is TGTGCCAGCAGTTCTAGCGGGGGGGGGTCACCCAATGAGCAGTTCTTC. This sequence joins TRBV6-6 and TRBJ2-1; 12 bases match TRBD2. J lost 6 bases, V lost 4 bases, and 7 bases had no gene match. This CDR3 spans 16 amino acids. The germline V gene has CDR1 MNHNY and CDR2 SVGAGI (reference sequence).

The chain employs TRBV30 and TRBJ2-7; D might be TRBD1 or TRBD2, each matching 5 bases. The germline V and J ends were trimmed by 4 bases and 9 bases, with 25 bases remaining between them. The CDR3 covers 15 residues. Germline CDR1 and CDR2: GTSNPN and SVGIG (reference sequence). The CDR3 DNA reads TGTGCCTGGACCCCGGAGTGGAGTGGGGAGAGGGGGCAGTACTTC. Translating it yields CAWTPEWSGERGQYF.

This sequence joins TRBV29-1 and TRBJ2-5, with TRBD1 identical over 7 bases. After removal of 5 bases from V and 1 base from J, the junction contained 7 bases not matched to a gene. Germline V gene data show CDR1 as SQVTM and CDR2 as ANQGSEA. CDR3 size: 14 residues. CDR3 bases: TGCAGCGTTTCTGAGACAGGGACCCAAGAGACCCAGTACTTC. Its protein is CSVSETGTQETQYF.